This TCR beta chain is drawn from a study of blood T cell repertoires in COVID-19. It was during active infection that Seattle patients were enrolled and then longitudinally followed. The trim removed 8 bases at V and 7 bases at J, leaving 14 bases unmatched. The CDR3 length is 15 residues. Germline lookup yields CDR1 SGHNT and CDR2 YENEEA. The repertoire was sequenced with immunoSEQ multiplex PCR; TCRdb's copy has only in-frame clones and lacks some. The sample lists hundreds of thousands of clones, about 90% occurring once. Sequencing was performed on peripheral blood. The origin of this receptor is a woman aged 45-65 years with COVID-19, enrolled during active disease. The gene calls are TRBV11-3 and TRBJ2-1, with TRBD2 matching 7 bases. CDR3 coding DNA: TGTGCCAGCCGTGAACGCGGGAGTATGTTGAATGAGCAGTTCTTC. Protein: CASRERGSMLNEQFF. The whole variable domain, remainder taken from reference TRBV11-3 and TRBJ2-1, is EAGVVQSPRYKIIEKKQPVAFWCNPISGHNTLYWYLQNLGQGPELLIRYENEEAVDDSQLPKDRFSAERLKGVDSTLKIQPAELGDSAVYLCASRERGSMLNEQFFGPGTRLTVL.